The 2 T cell receptor beta chains below come from one sample, sequenced in a study of graft-versus-host responses after intestinal transplantation. Some clones are missing from TCRdb's copy, which holds only in-frame ones; the method was immunoSEQ multiplex PCR. The sample has tens of thousands of clones, 80% to 95% seen once. These receptors' targets are unknown. The material was unstimulated CD4+ T cells sorted from spleen or lymph node cells, obtained before intestinal transplant. These receptors were taken from a human donor who received an intestinal transplant.

This clone has more than one count but fewer than ten. This chain uses TRBV6-1 with TRBJ2-7; D is unresolved. V lost 7 bases and J lost 2, with 9 bases in between. Germline CDR1 and CDR2: MNHNS and SASEGT. The CDR3 extends over 12 amino acids. The CDR3 region has the DNA TGTGCCAGCATAGAGCCCCCCTACGAGCAGTACTTC. It specifies CASIEPPYEQYF.

The rearrangement uses TRBV7-9 and TRBJ1-1; TRBD1 agrees at 9 bases. In germline, CDR1 is SEHNR, CDR2 FQNEAQ (reference sequence). This CDR3 contains 15 residues. V trimming: 0 bases; J trimming: 6 bases; junction bases outside the gene matches: 5. The CDR3 coding sequence is TGTGCCAGCAGCTTAGCCGGGACAGGGATCGCTGAAGCTTTCTTT. Protein: CASSLAGTGIAEAFF. Based on the CDR3 plus reference TRBV7-9 and TRBJ1-1, the full variable domain is DTGVSQNPRHKITKRGQNVTFRCDPISEHNRLYWYRQTLGQGPEFLTYFQNEAQLEKSRLLSDRFSAERPKGSFSTLEIQRTEQGDSAMYLCASSLAGTGIAEAFFGQGTRLTVV.